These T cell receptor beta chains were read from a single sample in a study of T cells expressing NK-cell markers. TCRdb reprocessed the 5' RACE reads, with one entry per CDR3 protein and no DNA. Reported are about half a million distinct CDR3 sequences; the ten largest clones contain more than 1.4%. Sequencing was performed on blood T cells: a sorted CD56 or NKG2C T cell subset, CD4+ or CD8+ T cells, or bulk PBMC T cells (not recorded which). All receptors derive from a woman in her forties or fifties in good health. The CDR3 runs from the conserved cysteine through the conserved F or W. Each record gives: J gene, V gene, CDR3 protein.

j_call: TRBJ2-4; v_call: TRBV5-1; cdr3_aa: CASSLVEGVSGIQYF
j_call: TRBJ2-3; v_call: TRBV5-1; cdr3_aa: CASGRDTSTDTQYF
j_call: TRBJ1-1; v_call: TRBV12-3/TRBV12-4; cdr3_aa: CASSFGGSTEAFF
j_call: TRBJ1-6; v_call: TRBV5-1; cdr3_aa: CASSLEPDDSPLHF
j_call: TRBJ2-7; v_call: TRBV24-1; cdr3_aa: CATGAWSEQYF
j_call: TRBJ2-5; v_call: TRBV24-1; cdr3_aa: CATSDFGRGSETQYF
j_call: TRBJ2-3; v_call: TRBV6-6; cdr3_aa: CAGRQGASDTQYF
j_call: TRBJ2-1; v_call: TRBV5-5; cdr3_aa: CASSLGYPNEQFF
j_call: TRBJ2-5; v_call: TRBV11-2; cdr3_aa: CASSSTQNPGRQYQETQYF
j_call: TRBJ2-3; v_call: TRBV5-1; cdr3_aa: CASSLALIGLEDTQYF
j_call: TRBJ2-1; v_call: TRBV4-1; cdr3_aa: CASSQEKRLAAYNEQFF
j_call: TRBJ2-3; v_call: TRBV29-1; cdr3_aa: CSGRLAGVDTDTQYF
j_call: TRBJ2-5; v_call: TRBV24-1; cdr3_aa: CATSDTRGRSGETQYF
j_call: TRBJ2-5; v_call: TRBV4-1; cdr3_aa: CASSHGQGQETQYF
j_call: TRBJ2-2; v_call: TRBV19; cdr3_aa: CASRYPIGTGELFF
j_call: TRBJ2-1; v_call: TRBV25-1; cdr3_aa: CASSALNEQFF
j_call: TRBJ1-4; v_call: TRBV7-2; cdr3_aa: CASSLAPAGKGNEKLFF
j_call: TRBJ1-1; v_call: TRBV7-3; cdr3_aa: CASSSQGWGTEAFF
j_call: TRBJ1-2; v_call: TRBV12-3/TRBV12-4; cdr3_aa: CASSLSGPGGYGYTF
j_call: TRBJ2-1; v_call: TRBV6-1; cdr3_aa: CASSVVSGRLRGEQFF